This T cell receptor (beta chain) was retrieved from a study of blood T cells in healthy people across ages (dated by TCRdb to about 2015). For the wider study: Template switching captured roughly one uniquely barcoded TCR beta cDNA molecule per two T cells in model experiments. Age-related changes in TCR beta repertoire diversity were measured in the study by deep sequencing normalized with unique cDNA molecular identifiers. The donors were divided into four age groups: young (average about 15 years), middle-aged (about 39), aged (about 56) and long-lived (82). For two donors (one aged 18 to 30 and one aged 80 or older), the study analyzed two additional independent replicas of 1 million unique cDNA reads from the same blood draw.

A distance of 19 bases separates the germline ends of V and J, which lose 9 bases and 4 bases respectively. The cysteine opens and the phenylalanine closes a CDR3 of 15 amino acids. The only DNA kept is the CDR3, 45 bases in frame from the first base. The germline V gene encodes CDR1 MNHEY and CDR2 SMNVEV (reference sequence). A few counts support this clonotype. What this receptor recognizes is not known. No clone much larger than this one lies a single base away; base qualities are absent. The paper's findings and limits, for the study overall: The long-lived group showed more naive CD4+ T cells, fewer expanded clones and increased TCR diversity than the aged group, suggesting age selection. Because profiling used bulk unsorted PBMCs, naive and antigen-experienced compartments could not be compared conclusively. As age increased, observed TCR beta diversity per million T cells dropped in a roughly linear way, and a significant reduction was already evident by age 40. Because the CMV infection status of the donors was unknown, age-related changes in expanded clonotypes may potentially have been confounded. There was a strong correlation between observed TCR beta diversity and the percentage of naive T cells measured by flow cytometry. Estimates of total diversity based on one million sequenced T cells were regarded as lower bounds and as underestimates.

Systemically healthy Caucasian individuals from Russia, approximately 39 in total and aged roughly 6 to 100 years, were included as donors. Each donor gave ten milliliters of peripheral blood, collected into EDTA-treated Vacutainer tubes. Ficoll-Paque density-gradient centrifugation was used to isolate PBMCs, with at least 6 million per sample. Trizol reagent was used to extract total RNA from the PBMCs, yielding at least 5.5 micrograms per sample. Naive CD45RAhigh/CD27high T cell percentages were measured by flow cytometry on a PBMC aliquot from every donor. Libraries came from 5' RACE. Instrument used: Illumina HiSeq 2500. A second roughly 7 to 11 cycle PCR used a sample-barcoded 5' primer and a J-beta primer mix. A template-switch 5' adaptor carrying 12 random nucleotides introduced a unique molecular identifier onto each TCR beta cDNA molecule. At least 2.5 million CDR3-containing paired-end reads were obtained from each sample. All of the RNA was converted into first-strand cDNA using the Mint cDNA synthesis kit, with a TRBC-specific oligonucleotide serving as the primer. Following uracil-DNA glycosylase treatment, all cDNA underwent a first 18-cycle PCR with the universal primers M1SS and BC2_uni_R. In the authors' own workflow: Each sample was normalized by randomly selecting 1 million high-quality reads, each carrying a distinct molecular identifier. Instead of being binned into consensus sequences, reads with shared molecular identifiers were discarded. CDR3 identification, clonotype clustering and error correction used MiTCR with a Q25 quality threshold and the strictest error-elimination algorithm. A nonparametric unseen species model with Euler transformation was used to estimate lower-bound total TCR beta diversity. The raw public reads went through TCRdb reprocessing: fastp at Q25, MiXCR clone calling, in-frame beta chains kept. Under each unique CDR3 protein, matching rows form one entry showing the most common genes and DNA. The V and J calls here are based on TCRdb, not the publication. The sample includes hundreds of thousands of distinct CDR3 sequences, with 20% to 30% observed a single time. In total, the top ten clones hold 2.5% to 3.5% of the sample.

The sample was also linked to a second study, of T cells of mothers and their children. That second report states: The donors were nine systemically healthy Caucasian individuals, made up of three mothers and their six children. cDNA synthesis consumed the entire amount of extracted RNA, loaded at approximately 1.6 ug RNA in each 15 ul reaction. Sample barcodes and 2-4 random nucleotides were added via the M1S primer in the second PCR. Each mother yielded over 8.5 million TCR beta CDR3 reads and each child roughly 2.9 million reads. Thymic selection similarly shapes TCR recombination output in related and unrelated pairs, with minor effect from inherited differences. Normalized repertoire overlap was always found to be slightly, but never significantly, higher in related mother-child pairs than in unrelated mother-child pairs. With a sensitivity of 90 to 100 clones per million clonotypes, no persistent microchimeric T cell clones were detected. In the study, deep NGS was used to compare the TCR beta repertoires of mothers and children, and features distinguishing related mother-child pairs from unrelated individuals were sought. The mean age was 40 +/- 4 years for the mothers and approximately 11 +/- 4 years for the children. After adapter ligation with NEBNext reagents, the libraries were sequenced on Illumina HiSeq 2000 with 100+100 nt paired-end reads. To prevent cross-contamination, the mother and child libraries were prepared a month apart and were sequenced in separate runs. Each donor had between about 450,000 and 2,200,000 distinct TCR beta clonotypes identified. Naive TCR beta clonotypes were estimated from low-frequency clonotypes matched to each donor's FACS-determined naive share, without sorting.

Sequences were obtained from blood. This chain joins TRBV27 to TRBJ1-3, with no confidently assigned D gene. The TCR comes from a boy aged 5-17 years in good health. The nucleotide sequence reads as follows: TGTGCCAGGGTTGGAGGCCGCTGGGCGGGAAACACCATATATTTT. Its protein product is CARVGGRWAGNTIYF.